These 26 T cell receptor beta chains share one sample of origin, sequenced in a study of type 1 and type 2 diabetes patients. Amplification started from genomic DNA. Amplification of the beta chain CDR3 used 30 forward and 13 reverse multiplex primers. TCRdb re-called the multiplex PCR reads with MiXCR, one entry per CDR3 protein. The repertoire includes fewer than 300,000 distinct CDR3 sequences, around 47% of them detected once, and roughly an eighth sits in the top ten. The source material was peripheral blood mononuclear cells (PBMCs). These receptors were taken from a man between 18 and 35 years old with type 2 diabetes.

For this clonotype: This may come from a read error, since a much larger clone is one base off. In DNA, the CDR3 is TGTGTCACCAGCAGAGAGCTTAGTGGAGAGACCCAGTACTTC. It encodes CVTSRELSGETQYF. The gene calls are TRBV15 and TRBJ2-5; D remains unclear. In germline, CDR1 is LNHNV, CDR2 YYDKDF (reference sequence). The CDR3 length is 14 residues.

A word on this clonotype: Its ends do not fully match the called genes, so a read error is possible. The chain uses TRBV2 and TRBJ2-2, with 8 bases matching TRBD2. Germline assignment: CDR1 SNHLY and CDR2 FYNNEI. This CDR3 comprises 16 residues. CDR3 nucleotides: TGTGGCAGCAGTCATCCACTTAGCGGGGTACCCGGGGAGCTGTTTTTT. This codes for CGSSHPLSGVPGELFF.

This clonotype was detected only a few times. The gene calls are TRBV20-1 and TRBJ2-1, with TRBD1 identical over 7 bases. The CDR3 is 13 amino acids. The V and J ends lost 3 bases and 3 bases, in that order; junction bases with no gene match: 2. Looked up from germline, CDR1 is DFQATT and CDR2 is SNEGSKA (reference sequence). The CDR3 nucleotides are TGCAGTGCTAGGACAGGGAACTACAATGAGCAGTTCTTC. This codes for CSARTGNYNEQFF.

This clonotype was counted between two and nine times. This chain connects TRBV27 to TRBJ1-1, with D perhaps matching TRBD1 (6 bases). V gave up 6 bases and J gave up 6 bases, with 14 bases separating them. The CDR3 covers 13 residues. The germline V gene has CDR1 MNHEY and CDR2 SMNVEV (reference sequence). Here the CDR3 reads CASSVQEGAEAFF. As DNA, the CDR3 is TGTGCCAGCAGCGTTCAGGAGGGGGCTGAAGCTTTCTTT.

In this sample, this clonotype turned up many times. The V gene is TRBV2, the J gene TRBJ2-7; 10 bases match TRBD1. V shed 6 bases and J 4 bases; nucleotides not matched to a gene: 6. The CDR3 sequence is 14 residues long. Germline V gene lookup returns CDR1 SNHLY and CDR2 FYNNEI. CDR3 region: CASSATGGGYEQYF. For the CDR3, the DNA is TGTGCCAGCAGCGCGACAGGGGGCGGATACGAGCAGTACTTC.

The J gene is TRBJ2-2, the V gene TRBV4-3; no reliable D call. This CDR3 region has 12 residues. Trimming pared 2 bases from V and 7 bases from J, leaving 5 bases between. CDR1 and CDR2 from the germline V gene are LGHNA and YSLEER. CDR3 residues: CASSQPGGELFF. CDR3 nucleotide sequence: TGCGCCAGCAGCCAACCCGGCGGGGAGCTGTTTTTT.

The rearrangement uses TRBV29-1 and TRBJ1-1, with D hard to call. Germline CDR1 and CDR2: SQVTM and ANQGSEA. V lost 5 bases and J lost 8, with 15 bases in between. The CDR3 consists of 12 residues. This CDR3 reads CSVLGFGQEAFF. CDR3 coding DNA: TGCAGCGTTTTAGGGTTTGGGCAGGAAGCTTTCTTT.

V and J are TRBV20-1 and TRBJ2-1; D is unresolved. The V and J ends lost 6 bases and 7 bases respectively, with 16 bases between them. This CDR3 comprises 13 residues. CDR1 is DFQATT, CDR2 SNEGSKA, per germline (reference sequence). CDR3 nucleotides: TGCAGTGCCCTATCGGCCTCACGGAATGAGCAGTTCTTC. Translated, it gives CSALSASRNEQFF.

This chain links TRBV20-1 with TRBJ1-4; 7 bases match TRBD1. Trimming removed 3 bases from V and 0 bases from J; junction bases left unmatched: 4. This CDR3 spans 15 amino acids. From germline, CDR1 is DFQATT and CDR2 SNEGSKA (reference sequence). The CDR3 sequence is CSASLTGATNEKLFF. The CDR3 DNA reads as TGCAGTGCTAGTCTTACAGGGGCAACTAATGAAAAACTGTTTTTT.

This clonotype was seen only a few times. The V gene is TRBV7-2, the J gene TRBJ2-3; D ambiguous. In germline, CDR1 is SGHTA, CDR2 FQGNSA. The CDR3 spans 14 residues. Trimming took off 1 base at V and 6 bases at J, with 11 bases between the two ends. Here the CDR3 DNA reads TGTGCCAGCAGCTTAGAGCTTAGGGTTGATACGCAGTATTTT. Translation gives CASSLELRVDTQYF.

This clonotype showed up many times. The rearrangement uses TRBV2 and TRBJ1-2; no definite D call. The CDR3 runs 10 residues. Trimming removed 3 bases at V and 7 bases at J, with 3 bases between. The V gene's germline CDR1 is SNHLY and CDR2 FYNNEI. CDR3 amino acids: CASSEGGYTF. The CDR3 bases are TGTGCCAGCAGTGAGGGTGGCTACACCTTC.

The chain has TRBV25-1 and TRBJ2-7, with D tentatively TRBD2 (6 bases). In germline, CDR1 is MGHDK, CDR2 SYGVNS. The CDR3 sequence is 13 residues long. V lost 3 bases, J lost 5 bases, and 11 bases lay in between. CDR3 residues: CASSDSGVDEQYF. As DNA, the CDR3 is TGTGCCAGCAGTGACTCGGGGGTGGACGAGCAGTACTTC.

The chain links TRBV30 to TRBJ2-5, with D perhaps assigned TRBD1 or TRBD2 (6 bases each). This CDR3 region has 16 residues. Trimming took off 0 bases at V and 4 bases at J, with 18 bases between the two ends. Germline V CDR1 and CDR2: GTSNPN, SVGIG (reference sequence). The CDR3 coding sequence is TGTGCCTGGAGTGTCTCGGCCGGGGGCCATGGAGAGACCCAGTACTTC. This gives the protein CAWSVSAGGHGETQYF.

V gene TRBV28 combines with J gene TRBJ2-5; maybe TRBD2 (7 bases). V was trimmed by 5 bases and J by 5 bases, leaving 15 bases between them. The CDR3 consists of 14 residues. Germline V gives CDR1 MDHEN, CDR2 SYDVKM. The CDR3 bases are TGTGCCAGCAGTCCCCCCTGGGGGGGCGAGACCCAGTACTTC. It codes for CASSPPWGGETQYF.

The CDR3 bases are TGCAGTGCTAGCGGGAGAGGCTCGGGTGAGCAGTTCTTC. Translation: CSASGRGSGEQFF. V is TRBV20-1 and J is TRBJ2-1, with a weak D call TRBD2 (6 bases). The germline gives CDR1 DFQATT, CDR2 SNEGSKA (reference sequence). The V end lost 3 bases, the J end lost 9 bases, and 15 bases lay between the germline ends. This CDR3 comprises 13 residues.

This chain joins TRBV27 and TRBJ1-6; 7 bases are a match to TRBD1. V was pared by 0 bases and J by 4 bases, with 9 bases of the junction left unmatched. The CDR3 has 18 amino acids. CDR1 is MNHEY and CDR2 is SMNVEV in the germline V gene (reference sequence). The CDR3 DNA reads as TGTGCCAGCAGTTTATCGTTTTCGGGACAGCATTATAATTCACCCCTCCACTTT. Translated: CASSLSFSGQHYNSPLHF.

This clonotype was picked up many times. This sequence joins TRBV7-8 and TRBJ1-1; D gene ambiguous. Trimming cost V 5 bases and J 8 bases, with 12 bases left between them. The CDR3 consists of 12 residues. Looked up from germline, CDR1 is SGHVS and CDR2 is FQNEAQ. In DNA, the CDR3 is TGTGCCAGCAGCCGCCTCATAAGGGAAGCTTTCTTT. Its translation is CASSRLIREAFF.

Concerning this clonotype itself: A much larger clone is a single base away; this may be a read error. J is TRBJ2-2 and V is TRBV15; tentatively, D is TRBD2 (5 bases). Germline CDR1 and CDR2: LNHNV and YYDKDF (reference sequence). CDR3 size: 14 residues. CDR3 sequence: CATSRFAETGELLF. The CDR3 nucleotides are TGTGCCACCAGCAGATTCGCTGAAACCGGGGAGCTGCTTTTT.

This clonotype was counted only a few times. The chain is built from TRBV19 and TRBJ2-1; no definite D call. Germline V gene lookup returns CDR1 LNHDA and CDR2 SQIVND (reference sequence). There are 13 residues in the CDR3. Trimming cost V 6 bases and J 3 bases, with 9 bases left between them. The CDR3 region is CASSRDHYNEQFF. The CDR3 DNA follows: TGTGCCAGTAGCCGCGACCACTACAATGAGCAGTTCTTC.

This clonotype was counted between two and nine times. The rearrangement uses TRBV2 and TRBJ2-3; D is perhaps TRBD2 (5 bases). Germline V lookup: CDR1 SNHLY, CDR2 FYNNEI. Trimming left V 4 bases short and J 3 bases short, with 8 bases between. The CDR3 extends over 13 amino acids. For the CDR3, the DNA is TGTGCCAGCAGTGGAGGGTTGACAGATACGCAGTATTTT. This sequence encodes CASSGGLTDTQYF.

This clonotype was counted a few times. Sequence at one end of the junction differs from germline and may be a read error. The chain couples TRBV14 to TRBJ2-7; no reliable D call. The CDR3 has 15 residues. Germline loops: CDR1 SGHDN, CDR2 FVKESK. The CDR3 sequence is CASSQENSFSHEQYF. In DNA form, the CDR3 reads TGTGCCAGCAGCCAAGAGAACAGCTTCTCCCACGAGCAGTACTTC.

With regard to this clonotype: A much larger clone sits a single nucleotide away, making a read error possible. The chain recombines TRBV2 with TRBJ1-4, with TRBD1 matching over 7 bases. The CDR3 has 14 residues. Germline loops: CDR1 SNHLY, CDR2 FYNNEI. The CDR3 DNA follows: TGTGCCAGCAGCCCGGGACAGCCTAAGGAAAAACTGTTTTTT. This sequence encodes CASSPGQPKEKLFF.

A single count supports this clonotype. Just one base apart from a much larger clone, this may be a read error. V usage is TRBV2 and J usage is TRBJ2-7, with TRBD2 identical over 12 bases. Germline V gene lookup returns CDR1 SNHLY and CDR2 FYNNEI. CDR3 size: 14 residues. The CDR3 loop is CASNGLAGLYERYF. Here the CDR3 DNA reads TGTGCCAGCAACGGACTAGCGGGACTCTACGAGCGGTACTTC.

V is TRBV15 and J is TRBJ2-5; a possible D gene is TRBD2 (5 bases). The CDR3 totals 13 residues. Trimming took off 0 bases at V and 5 bases at J, with 7 bases between the two ends. Germline CDR1 LNHNV, CDR2 YYDKDF (reference sequence). The CDR3 DNA is TGTGCCACCAGCAGAGACGGGAAGGAGACCCAGTACTTC. This encodes CATSRDGKETQYF.

CDR3 in amino acids: CASSVDPGGPSGGTQYF. The CDR3 nucleotides are TGTGCCAGCAGCGTAGATCCGGGGGGCCCCTCGGGAGGTACGCAGTATTTT. The rearrangement joins TRBV9 to TRBJ2-3, with TRBD2 as a possible D gene (7 bases). V dropped 0 bases and J dropped 8 bases, with 22 bases sitting between them. The CDR3 totals 17 residues. CDR1 and CDR2 (germline): SGDLS, YYNGEE.

This clonotype has only a few counts. This chain joins TRBV7-9 and TRBJ2-7, with 9 bases fitting TRBD1. This CDR3 has 15 residues. Germline V gives CDR1 SEHNR, CDR2 FQNEAQ (reference sequence). V lost 5 bases and J lost 4; bases outside the gene matches: 9. The CDR3 DNA reads as TGTGCCAGCAGCCAAGACAGGGGGTCAACGTACGAGCAGTACTTC. Protein sequence: CASSQDRGSTYEQYF. Looking up the rest from reference TRBV7-9 and TRBJ2-7 gives the full variable domain: DTGVSQNPRHKITKRGQNVTFRCDPISEHNRLYWYRQTLGQGPEFLTYFQNEAQLEKSRLLSDRFSAERPKGSFSTLEIQRTEQGDSAMYLCASSQDRGSTYEQYFGPGTRLTVT.